These 30 T cell receptor beta chains originate from one sample sequenced in a study of blood T cell repertoires in COVID-19. TCRdb's copy holds only in-frame clones and misses some; the assay was immunoSEQ multiplex PCR. The repertoire holds roughly 150,000 clones, approximately 93% seen once, with roughly 2% in the top ten. Sequencing used peripheral blood. Source of these receptors: a woman aged 60-75 years with COVID-19, enrolled during active disease.

This chain joins TRBV7-3 and TRBJ2-1; D possibly corresponds to TRBD2 (5 bases). Germline V gene data show CDR1 as SGHTA and CDR2 as FQGTGA. The CDR3 runs to 15 residues. Trimming stripped 1 base from V and 5 bases from J, with 12 bases between. The CDR3: CASSLNPGGHNEQFF. CDR3 bases: TGTGCCAGCAGCTTAAATCCCGGCGGGCACAATGAGCAGTTCTTC.

The rearrangement links TRBV5-1 to TRBJ2-1, with 14 positions matching TRBD2. J gave up 7 bases and V 1 base, and 4 bases lay outside the gene matches. Germline-derived CDR1 and CDR2 are SGHRS and YFSETQ. The CDR3 consists of 16 residues. CDR3 sequence reads: CASSLYGTSGGNEQFF. The CDR3, as DNA: TGCGCCAGCAGCTTGTACGGGACTAGCGGGGGTAATGAGCAGTTCTTC.

The chain employs TRBV3-1 (or the pseudogene TRBV3-2) and TRBJ2-5; tentatively, D is TRBD1 (5 bases). Germline assignment: CDR1 LGHDT and CDR2 YNNKEL (reference sequence). CDR3 length: 14 residues. V shed 1 base and J shed 7 bases, with 13 bases lying between them. Here the CDR3 reads CASSQARRRGTQYF. The CDR3 DNA follows: TGTGCCAGCAGCCAAGCACGCCGTAGGGGGACCCAGTACTTC.

J is TRBJ1-6 and V is TRBV5-8; 9 bases agree with TRBD1. The CDR3 has 17 amino acids. V lost 5 bases and J lost 4; bases outside the gene matches: 10. The V gene's germline CDR1 is SGHTS and CDR2 YDEGEE. The CDR3 here is CASRFTGGVGYNSPLHF. The CDR3 bases are TGTGCCAGCAGGTTTACAGGGGGCGTGGGTTATAATTCACCCCTCCACTTT.

The rearrangement links TRBV30 to TRBJ1-6, with D perhaps TRBD1 (6 bases). The CDR3 is made up of 13 amino acids. Germline assignment: CDR1 GTSNPN and CDR2 SVGIG (reference sequence). CDR3 residues: CAGGGQGNSPLHF. The CDR3 DNA reads TGTGCGGGTGGGGGCCAGGGTAATTCACCCCTCCACTTT. The variable domain in full, completed from reference TRBV30 and TRBJ1-6, reads SQTIHQWPATLVQPVGSPLSLECTVEGTSNPNLYWYRQAAGRGLQLLFYSVGIGQISSEVPQNLSASRPQDRQFILSSKKLLLSDSGFYLCAGGGQGNSPLHFGNGTRLTVT.

V is TRBV6-6 and J is TRBJ2-7, with 8 positions matching TRBD1. The CDR3 loop spans 13 amino acids. Per germline, CDR1 MNHNY and CDR2 SVGAGI (reference sequence). J was trimmed by 7 bases and V by 8 bases; bases with no gene match: 10. The DNA of the CDR3 is TGTGCCAGCCGCTTAGACAGGGGAATAGAGCAGTACTTC. It codes for CASRLDRGIEQYF.

The V and J genes are TRBV27 and TRBJ2-7; weak D call: TRBD1 (5 bases). This CDR3 has 13 residues. Germline V gene sequence: CDR1 MNHEY, CDR2 SMNVEV (reference sequence). V dropped 7 bases and J dropped 4 bases, with 14 bases sitting between them. The CDR3 DNA is TGTGCCAGCATGAGGCAGGGCGTTTACGAGCAGTACTTC. This codes for CASMRQGVYEQYF.

The chain has TRBV25-1 and TRBJ2-7; the D gene is possibly TRBD1 (6 bases). The CDR3 extends over 17 amino acids. CDR1 is MGHDK, CDR2 SYGVNS, per germline. Trimming took 3 bases from V and 0 from J, leaving 18 bases between them. The CDR3 loop is CASSDFWARGGSYEQYF. For the CDR3, the DNA is TGTGCCAGCAGTGATTTTTGGGCCAGGGGCGGCTCCTACGAGCAGTACTTC.

This rearrangement joins TRBV9 to TRBJ2-1; no clear D. The V gene lost 6 bases and the J gene lost 0 bases, with 13 bases spanning the gap. Germline values: CDR1 SGDLS, CDR2 YYNGEE. The CDR3 runs 15 residues. The CDR3 DNA reads as TGTGCCAGCAACCTTAGCCCTACCTCCTACAATGAGCAGTTCTTC. Its protein product is CASNLSPTSYNEQFF.

The rearrangement links TRBV28 to TRBJ1-5; D is perhaps TRBD1 (6 bases). The length of the CDR3 is 12 residues. The germline V gene has CDR1 MDHEN and CDR2 SYDVKM. Trimming pared 6 bases from V and 5 bases from J, leaving 8 bases between. The CDR3 protein is CASRQGDQPQHF. The CDR3 DNA is TGTGCCAGCAGACAGGGAGATCAGCCCCAGCATTTT.

V gene TRBV10-3 combines with J gene TRBJ1-6, with 7 bases fitting TRBD1. The CDR3 covers 16 residues. V lost 2 bases to trimming and J lost 10 bases; unmatched junction nucleotides: 11. Germline-derived CDR1 and CDR2 are ENHRY and SYGVKD. CDR3 nucleotide sequence: TGTGCCATCAGTGAGCTCCCACAGGGGCAGAGGTCACCCCTCCACTTT. It yields the protein CAISELPQGQRSPLHF.

This clone was seen just once. This chain uses TRBV14 with TRBJ1-6; weak D call: TRBD1 (5 bases). Germline CDR1 SGHDN, CDR2 FVKESK. The V gene lost 4 bases and the J gene lost 3 bases, with 13 bases spanning the gap. This CDR3 contains 16 residues. CDR3 protein: CASSPNTGVYNSPLHF. The CDR3 DNA follows: TGTGCCAGCAGCCCAAACACGGGGGTCTATAATTCACCCCTCCACTTT.

The rearrangement joins TRBV11-2 to TRBJ1-3; 11 nucleotides line up with TRBD1. V dropped 2 bases and J dropped 3; count of bases not matched to a gene: 9. This CDR3 has 18 residues. Looked up from germline, CDR1 is SGHAT and CDR2 is FQNNGV. The CDR3 nucleotides are TGTGCCAGCAGCTTACAGTACCGGGACAGGGGGTTTGGAAACACCATATATTTT. Encoded protein: CASSLQYRDRGFGNTIYF.

The chain links TRBV6-1 to TRBJ1-5; 8 positions agree with TRBD1. Germline CDR1 and CDR2: MNHNS and SASEGT. The J segment lost 5 bases and the V segment lost 3 bases, leaving 6 bases of the junction unmatched. This CDR3 is built from 15 residues. CDR3 loop: CASSDNRDRHQPQHF. The CDR3 DNA reads TGTGCCAGCAGTGATAACCGGGACAGGCATCAGCCCCAGCATTTT.

The chain uses TRBV18 and TRBJ1-4; 8 positions match TRBD1. Germline V gene sequence: CDR1 KGHSH, CDR2 LQKENI. This CDR3 region has 15 residues. With V trimmed by 2 bases and J by 6 bases, 5 bases remained unmatched. CDR3 in DNA: TGTGCCAGCTCACCAAGAGACAGGGGCGATGAAAAACTGTTTTTT. Its translation is CASSPRDRGDEKLFF.

The rearrangement joins TRBV4-3 to TRBJ2-7; TRBD1 matches 8 bases. The CDR3 spans 16 residues. J lost 3 bases, V lost 1 base, and 8 bases had no gene match. Germline CDR1 is LGHNA and CDR2 is YSLEER. The CDR3 region is CASSQGLTGAGYEQYF. CDR3 DNA: TGCGCCAGCAGCCAAGGACTGACAGGGGCAGGCTACGAGCAGTACTTC.

This chain links TRBV7-9 with TRBJ1-2; TRBD1 matches at 10 bases. Trimming cost V 5 bases and J 7 bases; bases outside gene matches: 7. The germline gives CDR1 SEHNR, CDR2 FQNEAQ (reference sequence). The CDR3 spans 14 residues. CDR3 sequence (DNA): TGTGCCAGCAGCCCCCGGGACAGGGGTTCTGGCTACACCTTC. Translating it yields CASSPRDRGSGYTF. Based on the CDR3 plus reference TRBV7-9 and TRBJ1-2, the full variable domain is DTGVSQNPRHKITKRGQNVTFRCDPISEHNRLYWYRQTLGQGPEFLTYFQNEAQLEKSRLLSDRFSAERPKGSFSTLEIQRTEQGDSAMYLCASSPRDRGSGYTFGSGTRLTVV.

This chain links TRBV7-9 with TRBJ1-6; weak D call: TRBD1 (5 bases). The CDR3 is 15 residues long. CDR1 and CDR2 from the germline V gene are SEHNR and FQNEAQ (reference sequence). Trimming stripped 6 bases from V and 5 bases from J, with 14 bases between. DNA of the CDR3: TGTGCCAGCAGTCCGTGGGGGGTTAATAATTCACCCCTCCACTTT. Translation gives CASSPWGVNNSPLHF. The full variable domain, in which reference TRBV7-9 and TRBJ1-6 provide the parts outside the CDR3, is DTGVSQNPRHKITKRGQNVTFRCDPISEHNRLYWYRQTLGQGPEFLTYFQNEAQLEKSRLLSDRFSAERPKGSFSTLEIQRTEQGDSAMYLCASSPWGVNNSPLHFGNGTRLTVT.

This clone appeared a single time. The chain joins TRBV2 to TRBJ1-1; 8 bases agree with TRBD1. V lost 4 bases to trimming and J lost 7 bases; unmatched junction nucleotides: 8. This CDR3 has 14 residues. The V gene's germline CDR1 is SNHLY and CDR2 FYNNEI. The CDR3 loop is CASSANSGQGEAFF. The CDR3 DNA reads TGTGCCAGCAGTGCTAACAGCGGACAGGGTGAAGCTTTCTTT.

V usage is TRBV15 and J usage is TRBJ2-3; 7 bases fit TRBD2. CDR3 length: 16 amino acids. Trimming cost V 1 base and J 2 bases; bases outside gene matches: 6. The V gene's germline CDR1 is LNHNV and CDR2 YYDKDF (reference sequence). CDR3 residues: CATSRVSGAITDTQYF. DNA for the CDR3: TGTGCCACCAGCAGAGTCAGCGGGGCTATCACAGATACGCAGTATTTT.

The chain carries TRBV30 and TRBJ1-4; a possible D gene is TRBD1 (6 bases). The CDR3 contains 14 residues. V lost 0 bases to trimming and J lost 7 bases, with 12 bases between them. Looked up from germline, CDR1 is GTSNPN and CDR2 is SVGIG (reference sequence). CDR3 residues: CAWSVLRGGEKLFF. The CDR3 bases are TGTGCCTGGAGTGTACTTAGGGGGGGTGAAAAACTGTTTTTT.

The CDR3 DNA sequence: TGTGCCAGCAGTGCGGGGCGTCCCCAGCATTTT. Its translation is CASSAGRPQHF. The rearrangement uses TRBV6-2 or TRBV6-3 and TRBJ1-5; possibly TRBD1 for D (5 bases). V lost 5 bases to trimming and J lost 10 bases, with 9 bases between them. The CDR3 loop spans 11 amino acids. CDR1 is MNHEY, CDR2 SVGEGT, per germline.

This chain joins TRBV18 and TRBJ2-7; 8 bases align to TRBD1. Germline lookup yields CDR1 KGHSH and CDR2 LQKENI. CDR3 length: 16 amino acids. V was clipped by 3 bases and J by 5 bases; unmatched bases: 12. This CDR3 reads CASSPLQGGMRNEQYF. The CDR3 DNA reads TGTGCCAGCTCACCGCTACAGGGGGGAATGCGAAACGAGCAGTACTTC.

The V call is TRBV2, the J call TRBJ1-1, with 8 bases aligning to TRBD1. V dropped 6 bases and J dropped 5; count of bases not matched to a gene: 11. CDR1 and CDR2 from the germline V gene are SNHLY and FYNNEI. The CDR3 length is 15 residues. CDR3 region: CASSLLGTGGTEAFF. The CDR3 coding sequence is TGTGCCAGCAGCCTACTAGGGACAGGAGGGACTGAAGCTTTCTTT.

This clone occurred a few times. J is TRBJ2-1 and V is TRBV9; D is perhaps TRBD2 (5 bases). The CDR3 runs 11 residues. The V gene's germline CDR1 is SGDLS and CDR2 YYNGEE. The germline V and J ends were trimmed by 2 bases and 9 bases, with 6 bases remaining between them. The CDR3 DNA reads TGTGCCAGCAGCGTGGAGGCTGAGCAGTTCTTC. Its translation is CASSVEAEQFF.

V usage is TRBV6-2 or TRBV6-3 and J usage is TRBJ2-1, with 9 bases fitting TRBD2. Trimming at V came to 2 bases and at J to 10 bases, leaving 6 bases not matched to a gene. Germline V lookup: CDR1 MNHEY, CDR2 SVGEGT. The CDR3 length is 14 residues. The CDR3 coding sequence is TGTGCCAGCAGTTACGCGGGGGGGCCTAGGGAGCAGTTCTTC. As protein: CASSYAGGPREQFF.

The chain combines TRBV5-1 with TRBJ1-1; D is undetermined. The V gene's germline CDR1 is SGHRS and CDR2 YFSETQ. The CDR3 totals 14 residues. Trimming shortened V by 4 bases and J by 2 bases, and 12 bases separated the two germline ends. Here the CDR3 DNA reads TGCGCCAGCAGCAAGGAGGCAGCTAACACTGAAGCTTTCTTT. Protein: CASSKEAANTEAFF.

This clone was seen a single time. The chain uses TRBV3-1 (or the pseudogene TRBV3-2) and TRBJ1-1; TRBD1 agrees at 10 bases. Germline CDR1 LGHDT, CDR2 YNNKEL (reference sequence). The CDR3 sequence is 16 residues long. Trimming at V came to 2 bases and at J to 7 bases, leaving 10 bases not matched to a gene. This CDR3 is CASSQLVGTGEDEAFF. CDR3 nucleotides: TGTGCCAGCAGCCAACTCGTCGGGACAGGGGAAGATGAAGCTTTCTTT.

The J gene is TRBJ2-1, the V gene TRBV6-5; TRBD1 matches at 8 bases. Germline CDR1 MNHEY, CDR2 SVGAGI. J gave up 8 bases and V 10 bases, and 10 bases lay outside the gene matches. There are 13 residues in the CDR3. For the CDR3, the DNA is TGTGCCACCCGACAGGGGAATGTCCATGAGCAGTTCTTC. It codes for CATRQGNVHEQFF.

The genes are TRBV6-5 and TRBJ2-5; a weak D match, TRBD2 (7 bases). Between the trimmed V and J ends, which lost 0 bases and 5 bases, there was a span of 13 bases. CDR1 MNHEY and CDR2 SVGAGI come from the germline V gene. The CDR3 contains 15 residues. The CDR3 here is CASSYSGGRRETQYF. The CDR3 DNA reads TGTGCCAGCAGTTACTCGGGGGGGCGCCGGGAGACCCAGTACTTC.